These 32 T cell receptor beta chains were all obtained from the same sample, sequenced in a study of blood T cell repertoires in COVID-19. TCRdb keeps only in-frame clones here, not all; method: immunoSEQ multiplex PCR. Of fewer than 350,000 clones listed, 75% to 90% were seen once; the top ten hold over 8%. Sequenced input: PBMCs or T cells enriched from blood (not recorded which). These receptors were taken from a woman between 35 and 50 years old who had recovered from COVID-19.

This clone was detected once. The chain employs TRBV10-3 and TRBJ2-2; 7 positions agree with TRBD1. Germline CDR1 reads ENHRY; CDR2 reads SYGVKD. Trimming took 2 bases from V and 4 from J; bases not matched to a gene: 4. The length of the CDR3 is 15 residues. CDR3 protein: CAISEIAGGTGELFF. DNA for the CDR3: TGTGCCATCAGTGAGATTGCAGGGGGCACCGGGGAGCTGTTTTTT.

In DNA form, the CDR3 reads TGTGCCAGCAGCTTAGTGCTGGCAGTCGCCGAGCAGTACTTC. This sequence encodes CASSLVLAVAEQYF. V usage is TRBV7-2 and J usage is TRBJ2-7; D uncertain. Deletions cut 1 base from V and 6 bases from J, with 13 bases between. CDR3 length equals 14 residues. CDR1 and CDR2 from the germline V gene are SGHTA and FQGNSA. The whole variable domain, filled in from reference TRBV7-2 and TRBJ2-7, reads GAGVSQSPSNKVTEKGKDVELRCDPISGHTALYWYRQSLGQGLEFLIYFQGNSAPDKSGLPSDRFSAERTGGSVSTLTIQRTQQEDSAVYLCASSLVLAVAEQYFGPGTRLTVT.

The chain recombines TRBV2 with TRBJ1-3; D gene uncertain. Germline values: CDR1 SNHLY, CDR2 FYNNEI. This CDR3 spans 14 amino acids. The germline V and J ends were trimmed by 4 bases and 4 bases, with 11 bases remaining between them. DNA for the CDR3: TGTGCCAGCAGTGGGGCGGGCACAGGAAACACCATATATTTT. Translated: CASSGAGTGNTIYF.

The V call is TRBV11-1, the J call TRBJ1-2; TRBD1 aligns across 10 bases. There are 15 residues in the CDR3. Germline V CDR1 and CDR2: SGHAT, FQDESV (reference sequence). With 4 bases clipped from V and 5 bases from J, the junction kept 7 bases outside the gene matches. The CDR3 DNA reads as TGTGCCAGCAGCTCCGACGGGACAGGGGTTTATGGCTACACCTTC. As protein: CASSSDGTGVYGYTF.

The rearrangement links TRBV6-5 to TRBJ1-4; TRBD1 agrees at 8 bases. The junction had 4 bases not matched to a gene; V was cut back by 5 bases and J by 2 bases. The CDR3 spans 15 residues. Germline V CDR1 and CDR2: MNHEY, SVGAGI. The CDR3 DNA sequence: TGTGCCAGCAGTACAACAGGGGGGACTAATGAAAAACTGTTTTTT. Translating it yields CASSTTGGTNEKLFF.

This rearrangement joins TRBV9 to TRBJ1-3; possible D gene TRBD1, 5 bases. CDR3 length: 16 amino acids. Per germline, CDR1 SGDLS and CDR2 YYNGEE. Trimming pared 0 bases from V and 1 base from J, leaving 11 bases between. CDR3 residues: CASSVGSRVSGNTIYF. The CDR3, as DNA: TGTGCCAGCAGCGTAGGATCCAGGGTTTCTGGAAACACCATATATTTT.

This chain connects TRBV24-1 to TRBJ2-1; D may be TRBD2 (7 bases). The CDR3 covers 16 residues. The germline V and J ends were trimmed by 3 bases and 7 bases, with 18 bases remaining between them. CDR1 and CDR2 (germline): KGHDR, SFDVKD. CDR3 protein: CATSDRGTIRGNEQFF. The CDR3 bases are TGTGCCACCAGTGATCGGGGGACTATTAGGGGGAATGAGCAGTTCTTC.

This chain links TRBV6-7 with TRBJ2-7, with 7 bases aligning to TRBD2. TRBV6-7 is placed among ORFs of uncertain function. V shed 11 bases and J 2 bases; nucleotides not matched to a gene: 6. The CDR3 covers 12 residues. The CDR3 reads CAVGGFTYEQYF. CDR3 DNA sequence: TGTGCCGTCGGGGGGTTCACCTACGAGCAGTACTTC.

The J gene is TRBJ2-7, the V gene TRBV18; 8 nucleotides align to TRBD1. There are 14 residues in the CDR3. CDR1 is KGHSH and CDR2 is LQKENI in the germline V gene. V was clipped by 4 bases and J by 2 bases; unmatched bases: 4. The CDR3 DNA sequence: TGTGCCAGCTCACGTGGGACAGGCCCCTACGAGCAGTACTTC. Amino acid sequence: CASSRGTGPYEQYF.

This sequence joins TRBV28 and TRBJ1-6; no clear D. The CDR3 consists of 17 residues. CDR1 and CDR2 from the germline V gene are MDHEN and SYDVKM. V was cut by 2 bases and J by 0 bases, with 11 bases left in between. In nucleotides, the CDR3 is TGTGCCAGCAGTTTACTGTCGGGGAGCTCCTATAATTCACCCCTCCACTTT. Encoded protein: CASSLLSGSSYNSPLHF. Supplemented by reference TRBV28 and TRBJ1-6, the full variable domain reads DVKVTQSSRYLVKRTGEKVFLECVQDMDHENMFWYRQDPGLGLRLIYFSYDVKMKEKGDIPEGYSVSREKKERFSLILESASTNQTSMYLCASSLLSGSSYNSPLHFGNGTRLTVT.

The chain combines TRBV13 with TRBJ1-5, with unresolved D. Germline V lookup: CDR1 PRHDT, CDR2 FYEKMQ (reference sequence). Trimming stripped 3 bases from V and 5 bases from J, with 8 bases between. The CDR3 covers 13 residues. The CDR3 reads CASSFGEYQPQHF. In nucleotides, the CDR3 is TGTGCCAGCAGCTTCGGGGAGTATCAGCCCCAGCATTTT.

CDR3 sequence (DNA): TGTGCCTGGAGTCCCCTATCCTTATACGAGCAGTACTTC. It encodes CAWSPLSLYEQYF. The chain uses TRBV30 and TRBJ2-7; D not resolved. Trimming pared 2 bases from V and 4 bases from J, leaving 12 bases between. CDR1 and CDR2 from the germline V gene are GTSNPN and SVGIG (reference sequence). This CDR3 has 13 residues.

The V gene is TRBV12-3 or TRBV12-4, the J gene TRBJ2-3; D may be TRBD1 (5 bases). The CDR3 loop spans 13 amino acids. V lost 6 bases, J lost 6 bases, and 13 bases lay in between. CDR3 in DNA: TGTGCCAGCAGCCTTACAGGTCGCGATACGCAGTATTTT. Translating gives CASSLTGRDTQYF.

In its sample, this clone was seen a few times. The V and J genes are TRBV11-2 and TRBJ2-3; TRBD2 aligns across 10 bases. Trimming cost V 3 bases and J 2 bases; bases outside gene matches: 14. This CDR3 spans 19 amino acids. From germline, CDR1 is SGHAT and CDR2 FQNNGV. CDR3 in amino acids: CASSLGLASYLTHTDTQYF. DNA for the CDR3: TGTGCCAGCAGCTTGGGACTAGCGTCTTACCTAACACACACAGATACGCAGTATTTT.

This clone was observed a single time. The V call is TRBV2, the J call TRBJ1-5; TRBD1 might be the D (6 bases). The CDR3 covers 14 residues. Germline values: CDR1 SNHLY, CDR2 FYNNEI. With 6 bases removed from V and 3 bases from J, the gap between germline ends came to 12 bases. This chain's CDR3 is CASSPRDTNQPQHF. DNA for the CDR3: TGTGCCAGCAGCCCCCGGGACACCAATCAGCCCCAGCATTTT.

The chain is built from TRBV9 and TRBJ2-1, with 7 bases that match TRBD2. CDR1 is SGDLS and CDR2 is YYNGEE in the germline V gene. The CDR3 is 17 residues long. V trimming: 1 base; J trimming: 0 bases; junction bases outside the gene matches: 7. The CDR3 reads CASSVSGGGFSYNEQFF. The CDR3 nucleotides read TGTGCCAGCAGCGTATCCGGCGGGGGTTTCTCCTACAATGAGCAGTTCTTC.

The rearrangement links TRBV28 to TRBJ2-7; 8 bases are a match to TRBD1. V trimming: 2 bases; J trimming: 2 bases; junction bases outside the gene matches: 5. Germline V gives CDR1 MDHEN, CDR2 SYDVKM. This CDR3 has 15 residues. CDR3 in amino acids: CASSLGTGSTYEQYF. In DNA form, the CDR3 reads TGTGCCAGCAGTTTAGGGACAGGCTCTACCTACGAGCAGTACTTC. Full variable domain (rest looked up from reference TRBV28 and TRBJ2-7): DVKVTQSSRYLVKRTGEKVFLECVQDMDHENMFWYRQDPGLGLRLIYFSYDVKMKEKGDIPEGYSVSREKKERFSLILESASTNQTSMYLCASSLGTGSTYEQYFGPGTRLTVT.

The chain carries TRBV7-2 and TRBJ2-7, with D perhaps matching TRBD1 (5 bases). Germline V gene lookup returns CDR1 SGHTA and CDR2 FQGNSA. The CDR3 sequence is 16 residues long. Between the trimmed V and J ends, which lost 3 bases and 0 bases, there was a span of 15 bases. The CDR3 region has the DNA TGTGCCAGCAGCTTTAGTTTACAGGCCGACTCCTACGAGCAGTACTTC. It encodes CASSFSLQADSYEQYF.

This chain joins TRBV9 and TRBJ1-2; D gene unclear. This CDR3 comprises 12 residues. V was clipped by 5 bases and J by 8 bases, with 13 bases between them. Germline loops: CDR1 SGDLS, CDR2 YYNGEE. CDR3: CASRGDLWGYTF. The CDR3 DNA reads TGTGCCAGCAGGGGCGATCTCTGGGGCTACACCTTC.

The rearrangement joins TRBV7-2 to TRBJ2-2; the match to TRBD2 covers 9 bases. Germline CDR1 SGHTA, CDR2 FQGNSA. This CDR3 has 16 residues. Trimming cost V 1 base and J 1 base; bases outside gene matches: 1. In DNA, the CDR3 is TGTGCCAGCAGCTTAGGACTAGCGGAGAACACCGGGGAGCTGTTTTTT. Translated: CASSLGLAENTGELFF.

V is TRBV25-1 and J is TRBJ2-1, with no clear D. The CDR3 runs to 16 residues. V was trimmed by 5 bases and J by 1 base, leaving 15 bases between them. Germline V gene sequence: CDR1 MGHDK, CDR2 SYGVNS. CDR3 sequence reads: CASSRSIGASYNEQFF. The CDR3 DNA sequence: TGTGCCAGCAGTAGGAGCATTGGAGCGTCCTACAATGAGCAGTTCTTC.

J is TRBJ1-6 and V is TRBV6-1; TRBD1 might be the D (5 bases). Germline V gene sequence: CDR1 MNHNS, CDR2 SASEGT. The CDR3 consists of 17 residues. V dropped 4 bases and J dropped 5 bases, with 18 bases sitting between them. The CDR3 bases are TGTGCCAGCAGTGCCCCCCCAGGGTTATCTAATAATTCACCCCTCCACTTT. The encoded protein is CASSAPPGLSNNSPLHF.

V usage is TRBV29-1 and J usage is TRBJ1-1; possible D gene TRBD1, 6 bases. V was pared by 6 bases and J by 4 bases, with 12 bases between. Per germline, CDR1 SQVTM and CDR2 ANQGSEA. The CDR3 runs to 12 residues. The CDR3 nucleotides are TGCAGCGTCGCAGTAGGGGGCACTGAAGCTTTCTTT. It translates to CSVAVGGTEAFF. Full variable domain (rest looked up from reference TRBV29-1 and TRBJ1-1): SAVISQKPSRDICQRGTSLTIQCQVDSQVTMMFWYRQQPGQSLTLIATANQGSEATYESGFVIDKFPISRPNLTFSTLTVSNMSPEDSSIYLCSVAVGGTEAFFGQGTRLTVV.

The rearrangement uses TRBV5-6 and TRBJ2-3; D is unresolved. Deletions cut 3 bases from V and 7 bases from J, with 12 bases between. This CDR3 spans 13 amino acids. Per germline, CDR1 SGHDT and CDR2 YYEEEE. CDR3 protein: CASSSPARYTQYF. The CDR3 region has the DNA TGTGCCAGCAGCTCCCCCGCGAGATATACGCAGTATTTT.

This sequence joins TRBV6-5 and TRBJ1-2; D gene uncertain. In germline, CDR1 is MNHEY, CDR2 SVGAGI. V was shortened by 0 bases and J by 4 bases, with 6 bases between the two germline ends. This CDR3 spans 13 amino acids. CDR3 coding DNA: TGTGCCAGCAGTTACTCACCGGGCTATGGCTACACCTTC. Amino acid sequence: CASSYSPGYGYTF.

This chain uses TRBV9 with TRBJ2-2; 9 nucleotides align to TRBD1. Germline V gene data show CDR1 as SGDLS and CDR2 as YYNGEE. The J segment lost 5 bases and the V segment lost 4 bases, leaving 6 bases of the junction unmatched. The CDR3 runs 15 residues. The CDR3 is CASSFRDRETGELFF. CDR3 nucleotide sequence: TGTGCCAGCAGCTTCCGGGACAGGGAAACCGGGGAGCTGTTTTTT.

This clone appeared a few times. The chain combines TRBV7-2 with TRBJ1-1; 11 bases are shared with TRBD1. Trimming cost V 4 bases and J 6 bases; bases outside gene matches: 4. The CDR3 has 14 residues. CDR1 is SGHTA and CDR2 is FQGNSA in the germline V gene. In DNA, the CDR3 is TGTGCCAGCAGCTGGACAGGGGGCAAGGCTGAAGCTTTCTTT. Protein product: CASSWTGGKAEAFF.

This clone turned up a few times. V is TRBV5-1 and J is TRBJ1-1, with D perhaps matching TRBD1 (5 bases). Germline CDR1 and CDR2: SGHRS and YFSETQ. V dropped 2 bases and J dropped 3 bases, with 20 bases sitting between them. This CDR3 has 17 residues. CDR3 DNA sequence: TGCGCCAGCAGCTTTGCAGGGCTCGATGGATTTGACACTGAAGCTTTCTTT. This gives the protein CASSFAGLDGFDTEAFF.

The chain recombines TRBV19 with TRBJ1-5, with unresolved D. From germline, CDR1 is LNHDA and CDR2 SQIVND (reference sequence). The CDR3 has 12 residues. V lost 5 bases and J lost 3, with 5 bases in between. Written as DNA, the CDR3 is TGTGCCAGTAGTCTTTCCAATCAGCCCCAGCATTTT. Protein sequence: CASSLSNQPQHF.

The chain recombines TRBV29-1 with TRBJ2-7, with 10 bases identical to TRBD1. CDR3 length: 17 residues. After removal of 3 bases from V and 3 bases from J, the junction contained 14 bases not matched to a gene. Germline V gene lookup returns CDR1 SQVTM and CDR2 ANQGSEA. For the CDR3, the DNA is TGCAGCGTTGAGGTACTGGACAGGGGGTCATCGGGCTACGAGCAGTACTTC. It specifies CSVEVLDRGSSGYEQYF.

The rearrangement joins TRBV19 to TRBJ2-1, with D possibly being TRBD2 (5 bases). The CDR3 sequence is 17 residues long. CDR1 is LNHDA and CDR2 is SQIVND in the germline V gene (reference sequence). Trimming left V 1 base short and J 1 base short, with 14 bases between. CDR3 sequence reads: CASSIVVRSGSYNEQFF. CDR3 DNA: TGTGCCAGTAGTATAGTGGTCAGGAGCGGTTCCTACAATGAGCAGTTCTTC.

The chain has TRBV9 and TRBJ1-6; D is ambiguous. Germline loops: CDR1 SGDLS, CDR2 YYNGEE. This CDR3 has 13 amino acids. V was shortened by 3 bases and J by 6 bases, with 7 bases between the two germline ends. CDR3 amino acids: CASSGTFNSPLHF. The CDR3 DNA reads as TGTGCCAGCAGCGGTACTTTTAATTCACCCCTCCACTTT.